These 28 T cell receptor beta chains came from one sample sequenced in a study. TCRdb fed the RT-PCR reads into MiXCR, producing one record per CDR3 protein. In the table there are hundreds of thousands of distinct CDR3 sequences, approximately 15% of which are singletons. The sequenced sample was memory CD4+ T cells from blood. The receptors shown here come from a female donor in good health, serving as a healthy control.

This clonotype was detected ten times or more. The chain links TRBV6-5 to TRBJ1-5, with a tentative D call TRBD1 (6 bases). V was trimmed by 6 bases and J by 4 bases, leaving 13 bases between them. Per germline, CDR1 MNHEY and CDR2 SVGAGI. This CDR3 comprises 14 residues. For the CDR3, the DNA is TGTGCCAGCAGACGTTTACAGGGAAATCAGCCCCAGCATTTT. This encodes CASRRLQGNQPQHF.

In its sample, this clonotype was seen many times. The genes are TRBV7-3 and TRBJ1-1, with D uncertain. Germline CDR1 SGHTA, CDR2 FQGTGA. This CDR3 contains 13 residues. V was trimmed by 6 bases and J by 5 bases, leaving 13 bases between them. The CDR3 region has the DNA TGTGCCAGCAGGGGCTCCGGTGGAACTGAAGCTTTCTTT. Translating gives CASRGSGGTEAFF.

This clonotype was counted at least ten times. The V and J genes are TRBV6-6 and TRBJ1-3; D remains ambiguous. The CDR3 has 17 amino acids. V was clipped by 0 bases and J by 3 bases, with 15 bases between them. The germline CDR1 and CDR2 sequences are MNHNY and SVGAGI (reference sequence). The CDR3 loop reads CASSYSFSTLGGNTIYF. As DNA, the CDR3 is TGTGCCAGCAGTTACTCATTTAGTACGTTGGGTGGAAACACCATATATTTT.

The V call is TRBV15, the J call TRBJ2-2; TRBD1 matches 7 bases. The CDR3 is 15 residues long. From germline, CDR1 is LNHNV and CDR2 YYDKDF (reference sequence). The V segment lost 0 bases and the J segment 5 bases; nucleotides outside the gene matches: 3. CDR3 nucleotide sequence: TGTGCCACCAGCAGAGAAGGGGGCGCGACCGGGGAGCTGTTTTTT. This encodes CATSREGGATGELFF.

This clonotype was counted ten times or more. This chain joins TRBV6-5 and TRBJ1-5; D is unclear. Trimming took 0 bases from V and 4 from J, leaving 4 bases between them. This CDR3 is 13 amino acids long. Germline V gives CDR1 MNHEY, CDR2 SVGAGI. The CDR3 region is CASSYSRNQPQHF. DNA of the CDR3: TGTGCCAGCAGTTACTCCCGGAATCAGCCCCAGCATTTT.

This clonotype was seen more than once but under ten times. This sequence joins TRBV7-2 and TRBJ1-2; no definite D call. Between the trimmed V and J ends, which lost 5 bases and 4 bases, there was a span of 17 bases. The CDR3 is made up of 15 amino acids. Germline V gene lookup returns CDR1 SGHTA and CDR2 FQGNSA. CDR3 nucleotides: TGTGCCAGCAGCCCAGACTCTCTCTCTGGCTATGGCTACACCTTC. Protein: CASSPDSLSGYGYTF.

As to this clonotype: The junction and the germline gene differ at one end; a read error may be behind it. The chain uses TRBV5-1 and TRBJ2-2; D unresolved. Looked up from germline, CDR1 is SGHRS and CDR2 is YFSETQ. The CDR3 is made up of 15 amino acids. The DNA of the CDR3 is TGCGCCAGCAGCTTGGAGGCAGCTAACACCGAGGAGCTGTTTTTT. Protein: CASSLEAANTEELFF.

This clonotype has just a few counts. This chain links TRBV5-1 with TRBJ2-3, with 8 bases matching TRBD2. Germline CDR1 reads SGHRS; CDR2 reads YFSETQ. The V gene end was trimmed by 4 bases and the J gene end by 0 bases; junction bases not matched to a gene: 7. This CDR3 is built from 16 residues. CDR3 sequence reads: CASSREGRASTDTQYF. The CDR3 region has the DNA TGCGCCAGCAGCCGGGAGGGGCGGGCTAGCACAGATACGCAGTATTTT. Full variable domain (remainder filled in from reference TRBV5-1 and TRBJ2-3): KAGVTQTPRYLIKTRGQQVTLSCSPISGHRSVSWYQQTPGQGLQFLFEYFSETQRNKGNFPGRFSGRQFSNSRSEMNVSTLELGDSALYLCASSREGRASTDTQYFGPGTRLTVL.

This clonotype was detected only a few times. The chain joins TRBV5-1 to TRBJ1-1, with TRBD1 identical over 8 bases. Germline trimming cut 2 bases from V and 5 bases from J; bases unmatched to any gene: 5. The CDR3 is made up of 14 amino acids. Germline V CDR1 and CDR2: SGHRS, YFSETQ. CDR3 DNA: TGCGCCAGCAGCTTCCACAGGGGGGATACTGAAGCTTTCTTT. Translating gives CASSFHRGDTEAFF.

This clonotype was counted at least ten times. V gene TRBV20-1 combines with J gene TRBJ2-1, with TRBD2 matching 13 bases. Germline V lookup: CDR1 DFQATT, CDR2 SNEGSKA (reference sequence). The V gene end was trimmed by 1 base and the J gene end by 6 bases; junction bases not matched to a gene: 0. The CDR3 has 14 residues. CDR3 sequence: CSARGTSGSNEQFF. In DNA form, the CDR3 reads TGCAGTGCTAGAGGGACTAGCGGGAGCAATGAGCAGTTCTTC.

The genes are TRBV7-3 and TRBJ2-1; no reliable D call. The germline V and J ends were trimmed by 1 base and 4 bases, with 8 bases remaining between them. Germline values: CDR1 SGHTA, CDR2 FQGTGA. The CDR3 consists of 14 residues. The CDR3 sequence: CASSLMGGYNEQFF. The CDR3 DNA is TGTGCCAGCAGCTTAATGGGCGGATACAATGAGCAGTTCTTC.

The genes are TRBV15 and TRBJ1-2, with TRBD1 matching 7 bases. CDR1 LNHNV and CDR2 YYDKDF come from the germline V gene (reference sequence). V shed 2 bases, J shed 5 bases, and the junction held 5 bases outside the gene matches. The CDR3 runs to 14 residues. The CDR3 nucleotides are TGTGCCACCAGCAGAACACAGGGGATGTATGGCTACACCTTC. This sequence encodes CATSRTQGMYGYTF.

This clonotype appeared a few times. The chain couples TRBV28 to TRBJ2-5; the match to TRBD2 covers 12 bases. The CDR3 contains 14 residues. CDR1 is MDHEN, CDR2 SYDVKM, per germline. The V and J ends lost 5 bases and 3 bases, in that order; junction bases with no gene match: 1. CDR3 coding DNA: TGTGCCAGCAGTAGGACTAGCGGGAAAGAGACCCAGTACTTC. It codes for CASSRTSGKETQYF. The full variable domain, rest sourced from reference TRBV28 and TRBJ2-5, is DVKVTQSSRYLVKRTGEKVFLECVQDMDHENMFWYRQDPGLGLRLIYFSYDVKMKEKGDIPEGYSVSREKKERFSLILESASTNQTSMYLCASSRTSGKETQYFGPGTRLLVL.

This clonotype was recorded many times. The rearrangement links TRBV5-1 to TRBJ1-1, with TRBD1 matching over 9 bases. There are 14 residues in the CDR3. The germline gives CDR1 SGHRS, CDR2 YFSETQ. The J segment lost 1 base and the V segment lost 3 bases, leaving 1 base of the junction unmatched. This CDR3 reads CASSWGQGNTEAFF. In DNA form, the CDR3 reads TGCGCCAGCAGCTGGGGACAGGGGAACACTGAAGCTTTCTTT.

This clonotype was recorded many times. The V gene is TRBV10-3, the J gene TRBJ1-4; D gene ambiguous. V gave up 10 bases and J gave up 3 bases, with 15 bases separating them. In germline, CDR1 is ENHRY, CDR2 SYGVKD. The CDR3 has 14 residues. The CDR3 here is CATYPGTSNEKLFF. The CDR3 DNA reads TGTGCCACGTATCCAGGCACATCTAATGAAAAACTGTTTTTT.

The V gene is TRBV5-1, the J gene TRBJ1-5; perhaps TRBD1 as D (6 bases). The CDR3 extends over 14 amino acids. CDR1 is SGHRS, CDR2 YFSETQ, per germline. V lost 4 bases and J 1 base, leaving 9 bases between the germline ends. CDR3 loop: CASSVTGSNQPQHF. Here the CDR3 DNA reads TGCGCCAGCAGCGTGACAGGAAGCAATCAGCCCCAGCATTTT.

This clonotype was picked up a small number of times. The chain joins TRBV18 to TRBJ2-2, with a weak D call TRBD2 (6 bases). CDR1 is KGHSH, CDR2 LQKENI, per germline. The CDR3 extends over 16 amino acids. Trimming shortened V by 3 bases and J by 0 bases, and 11 bases separated the two germline ends. CDR3 nucleotide sequence: TGTGCCAGCTCACCTCCCGGGACTTCGAACACCGGGGAGCTGTTTTTT. Its translation is CASSPPGTSNTGELFF.

In regard to this clonotype: Possible read error: a much larger clone is one base away. V gene TRBV5-1 combines with J gene TRBJ2-1, with D hard to call. The CDR3 sequence is 14 residues long. V was cut by 4 bases and J by 6 bases, with 14 bases left in between. CDR1 is SGHRS and CDR2 is YFSETQ in the germline V gene. The CDR3 DNA follows: TGCGCCAGCAGCGCACCTACAGCCTGCAATGAGCAGTTCTTC. Translated, it gives CASSAPTACNEQFF.

This clonotype showed up just a few times. CDR3 DNA sequence: TGCGCCAGCAGCCAGCTCGAAAGGACAGGGGGCAGGGCGGGGTCACCCCTCCACTTT. It codes for CASSQLERTGGRAGSPLHF. The chain couples TRBV4-3 to TRBJ1-6; 11 positions match TRBD1. J lost 10 bases, V lost 3 bases, and 17 bases had no gene match. Germline values: CDR1 LGHNA, CDR2 YSLEER. This CDR3 comprises 19 residues.

This clonotype was recorded a few times. The rearrangement joins TRBV6-5 to TRBJ2-2; TRBD2 aligns across 8 bases. J was trimmed by 3 bases and V by 7 bases; bases with no gene match: 4. Germline CDR1 and CDR2: MNHEY and SVGAGI. This CDR3 region has 14 residues. CDR3 sequence reads: CASKIAGYTGELFF. The CDR3 coding sequence is TGTGCCAGCAAAATAGCGGGATACACCGGGGAGCTGTTTTTT.

This chain connects TRBV20-1 to TRBJ2-7, with a possible D match to TRBD1 (6 bases). V gave up 4 bases and J gave up 3 bases, with 13 bases separating them. The CDR3 is 13 residues long. The V gene's germline CDR1 is DFQATT and CDR2 SNEGSKA (reference sequence). CDR3 loop: CSATTGYVYEQYF. CDR3 DNA sequence: TGCAGTGCTACTACAGGGTATGTCTACGAGCAGTACTTC.

This rearrangement joins TRBV4-2 to TRBJ2-2; no definite D call. There are 15 residues in the CDR3. V gave up 1 base and J gave up 10 bases, with 16 bases separating them. The germline V gene has CDR1 LGHNA and CDR2 YNFKEQ. For the CDR3, the DNA is TGTGCCAGCAGCCAAGGACACACCCAGAGTTTGGAGCTGTTTTTT. It codes for CASSQGHTQSLELFF.

This chain joins TRBV20-1 and TRBJ1-6; maybe TRBD1 (5 bases). This CDR3 comprises 14 residues. Trimming pared 4 bases from V and 7 bases from J, leaving 14 bases between. Germline loops: CDR1 DFQATT, CDR2 SNEGSKA (reference sequence). The CDR3: CSATGGSRNSPLHF. For the CDR3, the DNA is TGCAGTGCTACGGGGGGATCGCGAAATTCACCCCTCCACTTT.

Many counts were recorded for this clonotype. The J gene is TRBJ2-1, the V gene TRBV12-3 or TRBV12-4; 9 positions match TRBD1. This CDR3 spans 15 amino acids. Unmatched junction bases numbered 7, after V lost 2 bases and J lost 8 bases. DNA of the CDR3: TGTGCCAGCAGTTTACCGGGACAGGGTTCCGATGAGCAGTTCTTC. It specifies CASSLPGQGSDEQFF.

This clonotype has a handful of counts. The CDR3 DNA is TGTGCCAGCAGCGCAGTAAGTCAGCCCCAGCATTTT. It is translated as CASSAVSQPQHF. The rearrangement joins TRBV5-6 to TRBJ1-5; D gene unclear. Trimming cost V 4 bases and J 6 bases, with 8 bases left between them. CDR3 size: 12 residues. The germline gives CDR1 SGHDT, CDR2 YYEEEE.

The chain links TRBV5-1 to TRBJ2-7; D gene ambiguous. The germline gives CDR1 SGHRS, CDR2 YFSETQ. This CDR3 region has 14 residues. V dropped 0 bases and J dropped 2 bases, with 9 bases sitting between them. The CDR3 here is CASSLAYGPYEQYF. In nucleotides, the CDR3 is TGCGCCAGCAGCTTGGCCTATGGTCCCTACGAGCAGTACTTC.

The chain uses TRBV7-2 and TRBJ1-1; D is perhaps TRBD1 (5 bases). This CDR3 has 15 residues. Germline values: CDR1 SGHTA, CDR2 FQGNSA. Trimming took 3 bases from V and 4 from J, leaving 15 bases between them. The CDR3 region has the DNA TGTGCCAGCAGCTTGGGGACTTCTCTGGGCACTGAAGCTTTCTTT. It specifies CASSLGTSLGTEAFF. The full variable domain, rest sourced from reference TRBV7-2 and TRBJ1-1, is GAGVSQSPSNKVTEKGKDVELRCDPISGHTALYWYRQSLGQGLEFLIYFQGNSAPDKSGLPSDRFSAERTGGSVSTLTIQRTQQEDSAVYLCASSLGTSLGTEAFFGQGTRLTVV.

This clonotype came up many times. A much larger clone sits a single nucleotide away, making a read error possible. The chain uses TRBV7-2 and TRBJ1-1; D not certain. This CDR3 has 13 amino acids. Germline V gene data show CDR1 as SGHTA and CDR2 as FQGNSA. V was shortened by 5 bases and J by 1 base, with 8 bases between the two germline ends. CDR3 amino acids: CASSVNRNTEAFF. CDR3 DNA sequence: TGTGCCAGCAGCGTAAACAGGAACACTGAAGCTTTCTTT.